This T cell receptor beta chain was retrieved from a study of T cells in Graves' hyperthyroidism and ophthalmopathy. Study results and limitations: In the analysis, a 13 V-J model separated ophthalmopathy from stable hyperthyroidism.

This clonotype has ten or more counts. Its cognate antigen is unknown. RNA transcripts were the template for amplifying TCR beta CDR3 regions. Using the HTBI primer set, a first-round RT-PCR was run on the TCR CDR3. MiXCR, run by TCRdb on the multiplex PCR reads, gives a single entry per CDR3 protein. Of fewer than 350,000 distinct CDR3 sequences listed, around 20% were seen once; the top ten hold around half. J was trimmed by 1 base and V by 3 bases; bases with no gene match: 11. Germline V gene data show CDR1 as SGHRS and CDR2 as YFSETQ. This CDR3 comprises 17 residues. The V gene is TRBV5-1, the J gene TRBJ2-3; 7 bases line up with TRBD2. The receptor was derived from a woman aged 50 to 60 with Graves' hyperthyroidism. Sequences were obtained from blood. The CDR3 here is CASSSFGGRVGTDTQYF. The CDR3 nucleotides are TGCGCCAGCAGCTCCTTTGGCGGGAGAGTGGGCACAGATACGCAGTATTTT. Supplemented by reference TRBV5-1 and TRBJ2-3, the full variable domain reads KAGVTQTPRYLIKTRGQQVTLSCSPISGHRSVSWYQQTPGQGLQFLFEYFSETQRNKGNFPGRFSGRQFSNSRSEMNVSTLELGDSALYLCASSSFGGRVGTDTQYFGPGTRLTVL.